Presented here are 23 T cell receptor beta chains from one specimen sequenced in a study of blood T cells in healthy people across ages. For the second PCR, which ran for 7 to 11 cycles, a sample-barcoded 5' primer and a J-beta primer mix were used. TCRdb fed the 5' RACE reads into MiXCR, producing one record per CDR3 protein. The sample includes about 1.8 million distinct CDR3 sequences, 40% to 55% of them seen just once. Sequenced material: blood. The receptors were gathered from a woman between 40 and 50 years old in good health.

CDR3: CASSRDRAEGEKLFF. The CDR3 region has the DNA TGTGCCAGCAGTCGGGACAGGGCCGAGGGGGAAAAACTGTTTTTT. The V gene is TRBV2, the J gene TRBJ1-4, with 9 bases lining up with TRBD1. The CDR3 loop spans 15 amino acids. Germline CDR1 SNHLY, CDR2 FYNNEI. V lost 5 bases to trimming and J lost 8 bases; unmatched junction nucleotides: 9. The full variable domain, in which reference TRBV2 and TRBJ1-4 provide the parts outside the CDR3, is EPEVTQTPSHQVTQMGQEVILRCVPISNHLYFYWYRQILGQKVEFLVSFYNNEISEKSEIFDDQFSVERPDGSNFTLKIRSTKLEDSAMYFCASSRDRAEGEKLFFGSGTQLSVL.

The CDR3 reads CASSLSGQGTGEQFF. CDR3 DNA sequence: TGTGCCAGCAGTTTATCGGGACAGGGGACAGGTGAGCAGTTCTTC. The rearrangement links TRBV12-3 or TRBV12-4 to TRBJ2-1; TRBD1 matches 10 bases. Germline trimming cut 2 bases from V and 9 bases from J; bases unmatched to any gene: 7. The CDR3 spans 15 residues.

This clonotype turned up a few times. This sequence joins TRBV6-2 or TRBV6-3 and TRBJ2-3, with 9 bases that match TRBD2. J gave up 4 bases and V 6 bases, and 14 bases lay outside the gene matches. CDR1 and CDR2 (germline): MNHEY, SVGEGT. The CDR3 length is 17 residues. The CDR3 sequence is CASRLGLASRRADTQYF. The DNA of the CDR3 is TGTGCCAGCAGGCTGGGACTAGCTAGCAGGAGGGCAGATACGCAGTATTTT.

This clonotype was found a few times. V is TRBV7-2 and J is TRBJ2-7; no firm D call. Germline V gene lookup returns CDR1 SGHTA and CDR2 FQGNSA. Trimming removed 5 bases at V and 3 bases at J, with 14 bases between. The CDR3 sequence is 14 residues long. The CDR3 loop reads CASSKGRNLYEQYF. The CDR3 DNA reads TGTGCCAGCAGCAAAGGACGGAACCTCTACGAGCAGTACTTC.

V is TRBV28 and J is TRBJ2-7; 9 nucleotides align to TRBD1. This CDR3 has 14 residues. Germline CDR1 is MDHEN and CDR2 is SYDVKM. J was trimmed by 7 bases and V by 5 bases; bases with no gene match: 9. The DNA for the CDR3 is TGTGCCAGCAGTCAACGGACAGGGGACTGGGAGCAGTACTTC. Its protein is CASSQRTGDWEQYF.

The chain is built from TRBV20-1 and TRBJ1-4; D gene uncertain. The CDR3 loop spans 14 amino acids. With 1 base removed from V and 1 base from J, the gap between germline ends came to 7 bases. Germline CDR1 and CDR2: DFQATT and SNEGSKA (reference sequence). CDR3 sequence (DNA): TGCAGTGCTAGAGTGCTCAGAACTAATGAAAAACTGTTTTTT. The encoded protein is CSARVLRTNEKLFF.

This clonotype was seen a few times. The rearrangement uses TRBV24-1 and TRBJ2-3, with D perhaps being TRBD1 or TRBD2 (6 bases each). The CDR3 loop spans 17 amino acids. Germline CDR1 KGHDR, CDR2 SFDVKD. V shed 4 bases and J shed 5 bases, with 21 bases lying between them. The CDR3 reads CATSEARGGGVGDTQYF. The CDR3 DNA follows: TGTGCCACCAGTGAAGCCAGGGGTGGCGGGGTTGGAGATACGCAGTATTTT.

This chain uses TRBV5-1 with TRBJ2-3; possibly TRBD1 for D (5 bases). Trimming shortened V by 7 bases and J by 0 bases, and 15 bases separated the two germline ends. This CDR3 region has 15 residues. Germline lookup yields CDR1 SGHRS and CDR2 YFSETQ. Here the CDR3 reads CASFQGGLSTDTQYF. Here the CDR3 DNA reads TGCGCCAGCTTCCAGGGTGGCCTAAGCACAGATACGCAGTATTTT.

The V call is TRBV25-1, the J call TRBJ1-1; 10 bases align to TRBD1. Trimming took 5 bases from V and 5 from J; bases not matched to a gene: 5. This CDR3 region has 14 residues. The V gene's germline CDR1 is MGHDK and CDR2 SYGVNS. The CDR3 loop reads CASSRTGGGTEAFF. The CDR3 region has the DNA TGTGCCAGCAGTCGGACAGGGGGAGGAACTGAAGCTTTCTTT.

The chain has TRBV5-5 and TRBJ2-5; 12 bases line up with TRBD1. J gave up 3 bases and V 4 bases, and 7 bases lay outside the gene matches. The germline gives CDR1 SGHKS, CDR2 YYEKEE (reference sequence). The CDR3 runs to 16 residues. Written as DNA, the CDR3 is TGTGCCAGCAGCGCGCCCGGGACAGGGGGCGAAGAGACCCAGTACTTC. This translates into CASSAPGTGGEETQYF.

V is TRBV7-9 and J is TRBJ2-6, with 7 nucleotides matching TRBD1. The CDR3 contains 17 residues. CDR1 SEHNR and CDR2 FQNEAQ come from the germline V gene (reference sequence). Trimming at V came to 5 bases and at J to 0 bases, leaving 7 bases not matched to a gene. The DNA of the CDR3 is TGTGCCAGCAGCCCGGGACAGCCGCGCTCTGGGGCCAACGTCCTGACTTTC. Translating it yields CASSPGQPRSGANVLTF.

This clonotype turned up a few times. This chain connects TRBV20-1 to TRBJ2-3; D is possibly TRBD2 (6 bases). This CDR3 is built from 11 residues. The germline CDR1 and CDR2 sequences are DFQATT and SNEGSKA (reference sequence). The CDR3 DNA follows: TGCTCAGGAGGGGTGAGAGATACGCAGTATTTT. It is translated as CSGGVRDTQYF.

As regards this clonotype: Mismatch with germline at one junction end may stem from a read error. The gene calls are TRBV3-1 and TRBJ2-1; 13 nucleotides agree with TRBD2. The CDR3 runs to 19 residues. Per germline, CDR1 LGHDT and CDR2 YNNKEL (reference sequence). CDR3 nucleotides: TGTGCCAGCAGCTACCCGAGGGGACTAGCGGGGCTTTCCTACGATGAGCAGTTCTTC. Amino acids: CASSYPRGLAGLSYDEQFF.

The chain combines TRBV12-3 or TRBV12-4 with TRBJ1-1; 7 nucleotides match TRBD1. The CDR3 is made up of 15 amino acids. J was trimmed by 3 bases and V by 6 bases; bases with no gene match: 10. The CDR3 spells CASRSSGGGYTEAFF. CDR3 nucleotides: TGTGCCAGCAGATCCTCAGGGGGTGGCTACACTGAAGCTTTCTTT.

The chain joins TRBV20-1 to TRBJ1-4, with a possible D match to TRBD1 (5 bases). The V gene's germline CDR1 is DFQATT and CDR2 SNEGSKA (reference sequence). This CDR3 region has 15 residues. V was pared by 6 bases and J by 0 bases, with 14 bases between. The CDR3: CSAARDLATNEKLFF. CDR3 coding DNA: TGCAGTGCGGCCCGGGACCTTGCAACTAATGAAAAACTGTTTTTT.

The genes are TRBV7-2 and TRBJ1-1, with a possible D match to TRBD1 (5 bases). The V gene lost 0 bases and the J gene lost 6 bases, with 20 bases spanning the gap. The CDR3 length is 17 residues. Germline CDR1 and CDR2: SGHTA and FQGNSA. The CDR3 coding sequence is TGTGCCAGCAGCTTAGCCTGGGGCAGGGCTGAACGCGCTGAAGCTTTCTTT. This translates into CASSLAWGRAERAEAFF.

V is TRBV20-1 and J is TRBJ2-1, with 7 bases fitting TRBD2. This CDR3 is 16 amino acids long. Germline V lookup: CDR1 DFQATT, CDR2 SNEGSKA (reference sequence). With 4 bases clipped from V and 0 bases from J, the junction kept 9 bases outside the gene matches. CDR3 region: CSATESGVRSYNEQFF. The DNA of the CDR3 is TGCAGTGCTACAGAAAGCGGGGTCCGCTCCTACAATGAGCAGTTCTTC.

This sequence joins TRBV24-1 and TRBJ1-5; TRBD1 is a possible D gene (5 bases). V was shortened by 6 bases and J by 7 bases, with 18 bases between the two germline ends. This CDR3 comprises 15 residues. CDR1 is KGHDR and CDR2 is SFDVKD in the germline V gene. The CDR3 protein is CATSLGGRGIQPQHF. The CDR3 nucleotides are TGTGCCACCAGTTTAGGAGGCCGGGGGATCCAGCCCCAGCATTTT.

The CDR3 loop is CASSLTRQGAFTDTQYF. The CDR3 bases are TGTGCCAGCAGCCTGACCCGACAGGGGGCTTTTACAGATACGCAGTATTTT. This chain links TRBV5-4 with TRBJ2-3, with 10 bases lining up with TRBD1. Trimming cost V 4 bases and J 3 bases; bases outside gene matches: 11. CDR3 length: 17 residues. CDR1 and CDR2 from the germline V gene are SGHNT and YYREEE (reference sequence).

This clonotype was detected only a few times. This chain joins TRBV7-8 and TRBJ1-2; TRBD1 is a possible D gene (5 bases). The CDR3 sequence is 16 residues long. Trimming pared 1 base from V and 4 bases from J, leaving 16 bases between. Germline CDR1 and CDR2: SGHVS and FQNEAQ. The CDR3 protein is CASSLGVRDVGYGYTF. For the CDR3, the DNA is TGTGCCAGCAGCTTAGGGGTCAGGGATGTGGGCTATGGCTACACCTTC.

This clonotype occurred many times. The chain has TRBV12-3 or TRBV12-4 and TRBJ1-5; 7 nucleotides agree with TRBD1. This CDR3 is built from 15 residues. Losses at the gene ends were 3 bases for V and 4 bases for J; bases not matched to a gene: 6. CDR3 in amino acids: CASSLEGGSNQPQHF. CDR3 bases: TGTGCCAGCAGTTTGGAAGGGGGCTCGAATCAGCCCCAGCATTTT.

The V and J genes are TRBV7-6 and TRBJ2-7; D is possibly TRBD1 or TRBD2 (5 bases each). V dropped 1 base and J dropped 4 bases, with 20 bases sitting between them. Germline lookup yields CDR1 SGHVS and CDR2 FNYEAQ. This CDR3 is 17 amino acids long. The CDR3 coding sequence is TGTGCCAGCAGCTTAGGGGGGTTTGATTCGATAGATTACGAGCAGTACTTC. Translating it yields CASSLGGFDSIDYEQYF.

This chain joins TRBV12-3 or TRBV12-4 and TRBJ2-4; D call uncertain. The J call is doubtful: the DNA matches TRBJ2-7 better. The CDR3 contains 14 residues. The CDR3 is CASRAHHSTYEQYF. The CDR3 DNA sequence: TGTGCCAGCAGGGCACACCATTCTACCTACGAGCAGTACTTC.